One sample yielded the 10 T cell receptor beta chains listed below, sequenced in a study of blood T cell repertoires in COVID-19. Method: immunoSEQ multiplex PCR; TCRdb's copy keeps in-frame clones and lacks some. The table lists 200,000 or so clones, roughly 84% of them singletons. The sample taken for sequencing was peripheral blood. The receptors come from a man aged 40-49 years with active or convalescent COVID-19.

The chain is built from TRBV19 and TRBJ2-1, with 8 bases fitting TRBD2. V lost 7 bases, J lost 0 bases, and 5 bases stayed unmatched. Germline V lookup: CDR1 LNHDA, CDR2 SQIVND (reference sequence). The CDR3 sequence is 15 residues long. This chain's CDR3 is CASIGTSASYNEQFF. CDR3 nucleotide sequence: TGTGCCAGTATCGGGACTAGTGCCTCCTACAATGAGCAGTTCTTC.

The V and J genes are TRBV28 and TRBJ1-5, with D perhaps TRBD1 (6 bases). The CDR3 consists of 14 residues. Germline values: CDR1 MDHEN, CDR2 SYDVKM. Trimming left V 6 bases short and J 4 bases short, with 13 bases between. The CDR3 sequence: CASSKGGGNQPQHF. The CDR3 DNA follows: TGTGCCAGCAGCAAAGGGGGGGGTAATCAGCCCCAGCATTTT.

This chain uses TRBV3-1 (or the pseudogene TRBV3-2) with TRBJ2-3, with 12 bases that match TRBD2. With 5 bases clipped from V and 4 bases from J, the junction kept 7 bases outside the gene matches. The CDR3 spans 16 residues. The germline V gene has CDR1 LGHDT and CDR2 YNNKEL (reference sequence). CDR3 bases: TGTGCCAGCAGCGAAGGGACTAGCGGGCTGGCAGATACGCAGTATTTT. Protein: CASSEGTSGLADTQYF.

The J gene is TRBJ2-3, the V gene TRBV6-5; perhaps TRBD2 as D (5 bases). Germline CDR1 is MNHEY and CDR2 is SVGAGI. Trimming stripped 5 bases from V and 5 bases from J, with 14 bases between. The CDR3 is made up of 14 amino acids. The CDR3 protein is CASSNPGRGDTQYF. CDR3 bases: TGTGCCAGCAGTAACCCAGGACGGGGAGATACGCAGTATTTT.

Here the CDR3 DNA reads TGTGCCAGCAGTTTTGGAGGGGGCGGGAATTCACCCCTCCACTTT. Protein sequence: CASSFGGGGNSPLHF. The genes are TRBV28 and TRBJ1-6; 7 bases agree with TRBD1. The CDR3 length is 15 residues. Germline V CDR1 and CDR2: MDHEN, SYDVKM. The J segment lost 7 bases and the V segment lost 3 bases, leaving 6 bases of the junction unmatched.

This chain joins TRBV7-9 and TRBJ2-2; the D gene is possibly TRBD2 (7 bases). CDR1 and CDR2 (germline): SEHNR, FQNEAQ (reference sequence). CDR3 length: 16 residues. Trimming removed 5 bases at V and 3 bases at J, with 16 bases between. The chain's CDR3 is CASSPEGGLHTGELFF. For the CDR3, the DNA is TGTGCCAGCAGCCCAGAGGGGGGGCTTCACACCGGGGAGCTGTTTTTT.

This chain joins TRBV5-5 and TRBJ2-3; TRBD2 might be the D (5 bases). V gave up 4 bases and J gave up 0 bases, with 18 bases separating them. The germline V gene encodes CDR1 SGHKS and CDR2 YYEKEE (reference sequence). The CDR3 consists of 17 residues. CDR3 residues: CASSPGRGTVSTDTQYF. The CDR3 coding sequence is TGTGCCAGCAGCCCCGGTCGGGGAACGGTTAGCACAGATACGCAGTATTTT.

V gene TRBV11-2 combines with J gene TRBJ1-2; 8 positions agree with TRBD1. There are 14 residues in the CDR3. Germline V gene lookup returns CDR1 SGHAT and CDR2 FQNNGV. After removal of 5 bases from V and 6 bases from J, the junction contained 8 bases not matched to a gene. The CDR3: CASSALQGADGYTF. For the CDR3, the DNA is TGTGCCAGCAGCGCGCTCCAGGGGGCGGATGGCTACACCTTC.

The chain uses TRBV5-4 and TRBJ1-6; TRBD1 might be the D (6 bases). CDR1 is SGHNT and CDR2 is YYREEE in the germline V gene (reference sequence). V was cut by 3 bases and J by 6 bases, with 19 bases left in between. This CDR3 is 17 amino acids long. The CDR3 loop is CASSSMGAGQSNSPLHF. For the CDR3, the DNA is TGTGCCAGCAGCTCAATGGGTGCCGGACAGAGTAATTCACCCCTCCACTTT.

The J gene is TRBJ2-5, the V gene TRBV18, with 8 positions matching TRBD2. V lost 0 bases to trimming and J lost 6 bases; unmatched junction nucleotides: 6. The V gene's germline CDR1 is KGHSH and CDR2 LQKENI. There are 15 residues in the CDR3. The CDR3 DNA is TGTGCCAGCTCACCACCCAGCGGGGGCGCCAAGACCCAGTACTTC. Translating gives CASSPPSGGAKTQYF.